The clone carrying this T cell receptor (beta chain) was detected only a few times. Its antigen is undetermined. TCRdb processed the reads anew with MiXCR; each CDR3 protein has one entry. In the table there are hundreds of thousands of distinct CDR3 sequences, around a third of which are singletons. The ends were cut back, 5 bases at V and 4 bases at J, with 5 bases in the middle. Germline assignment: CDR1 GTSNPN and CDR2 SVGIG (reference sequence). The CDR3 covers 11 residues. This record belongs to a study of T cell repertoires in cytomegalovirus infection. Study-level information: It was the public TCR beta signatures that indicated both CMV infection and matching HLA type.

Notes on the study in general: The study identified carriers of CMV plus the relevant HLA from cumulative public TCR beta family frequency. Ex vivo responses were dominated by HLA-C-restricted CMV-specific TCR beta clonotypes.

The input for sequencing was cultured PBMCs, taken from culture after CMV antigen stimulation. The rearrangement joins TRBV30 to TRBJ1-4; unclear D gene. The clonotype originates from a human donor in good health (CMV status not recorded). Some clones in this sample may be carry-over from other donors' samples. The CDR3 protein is CAWSFNEKLFF. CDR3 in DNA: TGTGCCTGGTCATTTAATGAAAAACTGTTTTTT.